The source of this T cell receptor (beta chain) is a study of CD8 T cells in ankylosing spondylitis. Study-level points and caveats: Reportedly, significant enrichment of disease-linked clones occurred in matched ankylosing spondylitis synovial fluid. With a CD8+ phenotype, disease-linked clones were relatively rare in peripheral blood. Certain motif variants had earlier appeared in reactive arthritis synovial fluid and blood.

Construction of TCR beta libraries was performed using quantitative 5'-RACE with molecular barcodes. One entry per CDR3 protein, called by TCRdb with MiXCR from the 5' RACE reads. The sample contains roughly 260,000 distinct CDR3 sequences, 15% to 25% of which appear only once. In regard to this clonotype: No antigen is known for it.

This CDR3 comprises 16 residues. The ends were cut back, 0 bases at V and 0 bases at J, with 8 bases in the middle. Germline V lookup: CDR1 LGHNA, CDR2 YNFKEQ. The sequenced material came from blood, either unsorted or a sorted T cell fraction (not recorded which). The sequence was collected from a male donor with ankylosing spondylitis or in good health (not recorded which). The rearrangement joins TRBV4-2 to TRBJ2-2, with D perhaps given as TRBD1 or TRBD2 (5 bases each). The CDR3 sequence: CASSQDEGPNTGELFF. In DNA, the CDR3 is TGTGCCAGCAGCCAAGATGAGGGACCGAACACCGGGGAGCTGTTTTTT.